A selection of T cell receptor beta chains follows, all from one sample in a study of identical twins. TCRdb itself ran the 5' RACE reads through MiXCR, one entry per CDR3 protein. The data hold roughly 490,000 distinct CDR3 sequences, with roughly an eighth observed a single time. The same data also contributed to another study, on yellow fever vaccine responses in identical twins.

The specimen sequenced was CD4+ T cells sorted from blood. The receptors come from a young woman in good health. Both conserved end residues are part of each CDR3. A D gene is named only where the DNA matches it firmly. Clone size is not always given. Where it is, it says once, few, many or a class for expanded clones.

D gene,V gene,clone size,J gene,CDR3 DNA,CDR3 protein
TRBD2,TRBV20-1,few,TRBJ2-1,TGCAGTGCTAGAGATCAGGTTAGACTAGCGGGAGGGTTTTCCAATGAGCAGTTCTTC,CSARDQVRLAGGFSNEQFF
-,TRBV7-3,few,TRBJ2-1,TGTGCCAGCAGCCCCCGCGTGGTGGGGTACAATGAGCAGTTCTTC,CASSPRVVGYNEQFF
TRBD1,TRBV28,-,TRBJ1-1,TGTGCCAGCAGTTTAACGGCGGGACAGGGGGCGACGGACGCTTTCTTT,CASSLTAGQGATDAFF
-,TRBV6-2/TRBV6-3,few,TRBJ2-1,TGTGCCAGCAGTTCCACCCTGGGACCATACAATGAGCAGTTCTTC,CASSSTLGPYNEQFF
-,TRBV2,few,TRBJ2-1,TGTGCCAGCCGAGGGACACAAAACAATGAGCAGTTCTTC,CASRGTQNNEQFF
-,TRBV12-3/TRBV12-4,many,TRBJ2-7,TGTGCCAGCAGTAGAGGACAGATCTACGAGCAGTACTTC,CASSRGQIYEQYF
-,TRBV18,few,TRBJ1-1,TGTGCCAGCTCCCGGACAGCCAACACTGATGCTTTCTTT,CASSRTANTDAFF
-,TRBV5-6,many,TRBJ2-7,TGTGCCAGCAAGAAGGGTGACGAGCAGTACTTC,CASKKGDEQYF
TRBD1,TRBV9,-,TRBJ2-1,TGTGCCAGCAGCGTTCGGGACAGAACATACAATGAGCAGTTCTTC,CASSVRDRTYNEQFF
-,TRBV12-3/TRBV12-4,many,TRBJ2-2,TGTGCCAGCAGTTCCCAAGGCACCGGGGAGCTGTTTTTT,CASSSQGTGELFF
-,TRBV29-1,few,TRBJ2-7,TGCAGCGTTGAACGGACGGGCGAGCAGTACTTC,CSVERTGEQYF
TRBD1,TRBV10-3,many,TRBJ2-3,TGTGCCACCGGACAGGGTGGAGATACGCAGTATTTT,CATGQGGDTQYF
TRBD1,TRBV15,few,TRBJ2-1,TGTGCCACCCGTGGCTGGACAGGGGTTGTGAATGAGCAGTTCTTC,CATRGWTGVVNEQFF
TRBD2,TRBV28,few,TRBJ2-3,TGTGCCAGCAGTAAAGGGACTAGCGGGAGCACCAGCACAGATACGCAGTATTTT,CASSKGTSGSTSTDTQYF
TRBD1,TRBV2,few,TRBJ2-3,TGTGCCAGCAGTATATCTTGGACAGGGACCGCAGATACGCAGTATTTT,CASSISWTGTADTQYF
TRBD2,TRBV7-2,-,TRBJ2-3,TGTGCCAGCAGCTTAGCGGGAGTAGCGGGGGGGACAGATACGCAGTATTTT,CASSLAGVAGGTDTQYF
-,TRBV7-8,few,TRBJ2-7,TGTGCCAGCACCCATGCGTGGGCGCGGGGGCTGGCCGAGCAGTACTTC,CASTHAWARGLAEQYF
-,TRBV2,few,TRBJ2-1,TGTGCCAGCAGTGGGACCCTTTACAATGAGCAGTTCTTC,CASSGTLYNEQFF
-,TRBV12-3/TRBV12-4,-,TRBJ1-4,TGTGCCAGCAGTTGGGGGGTGGGAGAAAAACTGTTTTTT,CASSWGVGEKLFF
TRBD2,TRBV12-3/TRBV12-4,few,TRBJ2-1,TGTGCCAGCAGCCCTACTAGCGGGGGGGGACGAGGTGAGCAGTTCTTC,CASSPTSGGGRGEQFF
TRBD2,TRBV6-5,few,TRBJ2-7,TGTGCCAGCAGTTACTCGGTACTAGCGGGGGGCTACGAGCAGTACTTC,CASSYSVLAGGYEQYF
-,TRBV2,-,TRBJ2-1,TGTGCCAGCAGCTCGATAATTAAGAACAATGAGCAGTTCTTC,CASSSIIKNNEQFF
TRBD2,TRBV6-2/TRBV6-3,-,TRBJ2-1,TGTGCCAGCAGTTACTTAACTAGCGCCGACCCTAGGGGCTCCTACAATAAGCAGTTCTTC,CASSYLTSADPRGSYNKQFF
TRBD2,TRBV5-4,-,TRBJ2-2,TGTGCCAGCAGCCCCGATCCCGGCCCCCGGGGGGCCGGGGAGCTGTTTTTT,CASSPDPGPRGAGELFF
-,TRBV5-1,-,TRBJ1-1,TGCGCCAGCAGCCCCCGGGACCCAAACACTGAAGCTTTCTTT,CASSPRDPNTEAFF
TRBD2,TRBV12-3/TRBV12-4,-,TRBJ2-7,TGTGCCAGCAGTCCTGGGACTAGCGGGAAGACCTACGAGCAGTACTTC,CASSPGTSGKTYEQYF
TRBD1,TRBV28,many,TRBJ2-7,TGTGCCAGCACTTCGACAGGGCGCTCCTACGAGCAGTACTTC,CASTSTGRSYEQYF
-,TRBV18,-,TRBJ2-4,TGTGCCAACTCACCTTTGGCGGGATCATACATTCAGTACTTC,CANSPLAGSYIQYF
-,TRBV20-1,many,TRBJ2-7,TGCAGTGCTTCGGGGGCGGCGGGTATCTCCTACGAGCAGTACTTC,CSASGAAGISYEQYF
TRBD2,TRBV3-1,few,TRBJ2-1,TGTGCCAGCAGCCAAGATCAAGCGGGAGATGAGCAGTTCTTC,CASSQDQAGDEQFF
TRBD1,TRBV7-2,-,TRBJ1-5,TGTGCCAGCAGCTTACAGGGGGCTGGCAATCAGCCCCAGCATTTT,CASSLQGAGNQPQHF
TRBD1,TRBV28,-,TRBJ2-3,TGTGCCAGCAGTTTACCCGGGACAGGCATGGGTACGCAGTATTTT,CASSLPGTGMGTQYF
-,TRBV12-3/TRBV12-4,many,TRBJ1-1,TGTGCCAGCAGAGGTGGAGCCATGAACACTGAAGCTTTCTTT,CASRGGAMNTEAFF
-,TRBV6-5,many,TRBJ2-5,TGTGCCAGCAGTTACTCTCGAAATGGAGAGACCCAGTACTTC,CASSYSRNGETQYF
-,TRBV7-6,-,TRBJ1-1,TGTGCCAGCAGCTTAGCGGTTGGAACTGAAGCTTTCTTT,CASSLAVGTEAFF
TRBD1,TRBV20-1,few,TRBJ1-1,TGCAGTGGAATAGGGGGCCTGAACACTGAAGCTTTCTTT,CSGIGGLNTEAFF
TRBD1,TRBV5-1,-,TRBJ2-5,TGCGCCAGCACAGATGGGACAGGGGGCGAGGAGACCCAGTACTTC,CASTDGTGGEETQYF
TRBD1,TRBV5-1,many,TRBJ2-7,TGCGCCAGCAGCTTGGATGACAGGGGTTCTTACGAGCAGTACTTC,CASSLDDRGSYEQYF
TRBD2,TRBV29-1,-,TRBJ2-1,TGCAGCGTTGAGGGGGGGGGTTCCTACAATGAGCAGTTCTTC,CSVEGGGSYNEQFF
-,TRBV24-1,-,TRBJ2-7,TGTGCCACCAGTGAATCGGGACAACCCCACGAGCAGTACTTC,CATSESGQPHEQYF
-,TRBV5-1,-,TRBJ1-5,TGCGCCAGCAGCTACGGGACACCAAATCAGCCCCAGCATTTT,CASSYGTPNQPQHF
-,TRBV18,-,TRBJ1-1,TGTGCCAGCTCAGTATCCACAGGATCTGAAGCTTTCTTT,CASSVSTGSEAFF
-,TRBV11-1,-,TRBJ1-6,TGTGCCAGCAGCTTCCGTTCCCAGGGAACTCTCAAGAATTCACCCCTCCACTTT,CASSFRSQGTLKNSPLHF
-,TRBV5-1,-,TRBJ2-7,TGCGCCAGCAGCTTGGCTTTAGGGGGCTACGAGCAGTACTTC,CASSLALGGYEQYF
-,TRBV4-3,-,TRBJ2-7,TGCGCCAGCAGCCAAGAGGTTCTGGGCGGCTACGAGCAGTACTTC,CASSQEVLGGYEQYF
-,TRBV5-1,many,TRBJ1-6,TGCGCCAGCAGGCCCGGGACGGTCGAATCACCCCTCCACTTT,CASRPGTVESPLHF
-,TRBV28,few,TRBJ2-3,TGTGCCAGCAGCCTTCCGGGGGACCAGCAGTATTTT,CASSLPGDQQYF
-,TRBV4-2,few,TRBJ2-7,TGTGCCAGCAGCCTCGGGCGGGGGCAGGGAGGACCCTACGAGCAGTACTTC,CASSLGRGQGGPYEQYF
-,TRBV5-1,few,TRBJ1-1,TGCGCCAGCAATCTGGAGTTCACGGGGGGCAGAGAAGCTTTCTTT,CASNLEFTGGREAFF
-,TRBV7-2,-,TRBJ2-3,TGTGCCAGCAGCTTAGCGGAGTCGCAGTATTTT,CASSLAESQYF
-,TRBV28,-,TRBJ2-1,TGTGCCAGCAGTGGGGGACTCATACCTTACAATGAGCAGTTCTTC,CASSGGLIPYNEQFF
-,TRBV7-8,-,TRBJ2-7,TGTGCCAGCAGCTTTACCGGGACAAACAACGAGCAGTACTTC,CASSFTGTNNEQYF
TRBD1,TRBV12-3/TRBV12-4,-,TRBJ2-5,TGTGCCAGCAGAGCTCCCGGACAGGGGTGGAAGACCCAGTACTTC,CASRAPGQGWKTQYF